The entry that follows covers one T cell receptor beta chain sequence. Its antigen is unidentified. TCRdb processed the 5' RACE reads again and assigns one entry to each CDR3 protein, with no DNA. The sample table includes 300,000 to 350,000 distinct CDR3 sequences. This sample was taken from a study of monozygotic twins with inflammatory bowel disease. Overall study findings and caveats: IBD patients share fewer clonotypes with other people than healthy twins do, especially with disease activity.

CDR3 length equals 18 residues. Germline loops: CDR1 SGHRS, CDR2 YFSETQ. This sequence joins TRBV5-1 and TRBJ2-1. The sample was blood. This TCR was recovered from a human donor with ulcerative colitis or Crohn's disease, or a healthy co-twin of an affected twin (not recorded which). The CDR3: CASSGYTVTLSSYNEQFF.